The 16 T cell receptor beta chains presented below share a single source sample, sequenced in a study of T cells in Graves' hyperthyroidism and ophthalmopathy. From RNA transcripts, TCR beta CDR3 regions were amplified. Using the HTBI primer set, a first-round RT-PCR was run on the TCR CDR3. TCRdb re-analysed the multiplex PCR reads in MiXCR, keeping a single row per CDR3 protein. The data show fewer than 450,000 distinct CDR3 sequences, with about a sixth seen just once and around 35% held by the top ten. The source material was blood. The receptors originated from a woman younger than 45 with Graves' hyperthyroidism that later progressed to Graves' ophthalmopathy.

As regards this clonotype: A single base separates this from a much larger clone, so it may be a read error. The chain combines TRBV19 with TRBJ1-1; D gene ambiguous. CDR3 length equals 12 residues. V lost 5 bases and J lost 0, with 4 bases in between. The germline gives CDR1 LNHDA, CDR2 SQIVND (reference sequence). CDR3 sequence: CASSPMNTEAFF. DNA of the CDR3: TGTGCCAGTAGTCCTATGAACACTGAAGCTTTCTTT.

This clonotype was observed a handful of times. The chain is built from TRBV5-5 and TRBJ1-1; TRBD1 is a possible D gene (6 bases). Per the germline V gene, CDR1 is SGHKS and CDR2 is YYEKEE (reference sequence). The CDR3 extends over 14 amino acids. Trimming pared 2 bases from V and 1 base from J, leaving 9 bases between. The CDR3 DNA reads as TGTGCCAGCAGCTTCAGGACAGCGAACACTGAAGCTTTCTTT. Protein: CASSFRTANTEAFF.

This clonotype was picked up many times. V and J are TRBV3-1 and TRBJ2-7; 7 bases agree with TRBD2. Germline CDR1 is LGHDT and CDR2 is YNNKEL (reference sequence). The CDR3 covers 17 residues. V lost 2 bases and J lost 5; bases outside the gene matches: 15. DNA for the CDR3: TGTGCCAGCAGCCAACTTTTAGCGGGTAAGATAGTCCACGAGCAGTACTTC. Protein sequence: CASSQLLAGKIVHEQYF.

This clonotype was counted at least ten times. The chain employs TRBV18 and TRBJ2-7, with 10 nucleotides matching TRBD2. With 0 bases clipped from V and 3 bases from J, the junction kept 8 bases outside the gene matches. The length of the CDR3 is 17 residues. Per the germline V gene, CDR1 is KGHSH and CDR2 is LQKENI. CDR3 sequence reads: CASSPPKLAGLGYEQYF. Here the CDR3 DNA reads TGTGCCAGCTCACCACCTAAACTAGCGGGACTCGGCTACGAGCAGTACTTC.

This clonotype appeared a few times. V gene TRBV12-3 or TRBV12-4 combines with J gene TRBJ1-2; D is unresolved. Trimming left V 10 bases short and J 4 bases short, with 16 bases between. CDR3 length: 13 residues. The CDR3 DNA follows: TGTGCCATCCTTCTGTGGGGAAGCTATGGCTACACCTTC. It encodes CAILLWGSYGYTF.

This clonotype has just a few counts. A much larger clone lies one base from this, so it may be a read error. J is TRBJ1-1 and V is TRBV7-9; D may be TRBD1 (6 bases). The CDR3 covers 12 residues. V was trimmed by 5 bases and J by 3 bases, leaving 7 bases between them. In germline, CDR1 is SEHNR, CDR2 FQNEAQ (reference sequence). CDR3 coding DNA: TGTGCCAGCAGCAGGGGGTACACTGAAGCTTTCTTT. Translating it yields CASSRGYTEAFF. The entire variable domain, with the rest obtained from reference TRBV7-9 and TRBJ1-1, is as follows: DTGVSQNPRHKITKRGQNVTFRCDPISEHNRLYWYRQTLGQGPEFLTYFQNEAQLEKSRLLSDRFSAERPKGSFSTLEIQRTEQGDSAMYLCASSRGYTEAFFGQGTRLTVV.

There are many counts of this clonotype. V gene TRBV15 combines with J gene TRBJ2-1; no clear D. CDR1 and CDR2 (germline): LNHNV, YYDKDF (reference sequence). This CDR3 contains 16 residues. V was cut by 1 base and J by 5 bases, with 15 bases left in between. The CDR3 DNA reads TGTGCCACCAGCAGAGTCCCACGATGGGGAAACAATGAGCAGTTCTTC. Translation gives CATSRVPRWGNNEQFF.

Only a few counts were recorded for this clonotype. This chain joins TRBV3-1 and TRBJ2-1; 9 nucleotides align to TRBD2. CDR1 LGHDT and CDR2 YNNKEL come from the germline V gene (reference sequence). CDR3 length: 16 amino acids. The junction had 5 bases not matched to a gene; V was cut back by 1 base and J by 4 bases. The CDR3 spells CASSQGLLAGYNEQFF. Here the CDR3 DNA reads TGTGCCAGCAGCCAAGGCCTCCTAGCGGGATACAATGAGCAGTTCTTC.

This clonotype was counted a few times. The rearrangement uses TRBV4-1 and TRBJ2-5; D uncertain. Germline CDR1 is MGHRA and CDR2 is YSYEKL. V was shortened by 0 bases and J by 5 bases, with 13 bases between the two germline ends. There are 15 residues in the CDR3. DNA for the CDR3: TGCGCCAGCAGCCAAGACCCCTACCGGCCGGAGACCCAGTACTTC. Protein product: CASSQDPYRPETQYF.

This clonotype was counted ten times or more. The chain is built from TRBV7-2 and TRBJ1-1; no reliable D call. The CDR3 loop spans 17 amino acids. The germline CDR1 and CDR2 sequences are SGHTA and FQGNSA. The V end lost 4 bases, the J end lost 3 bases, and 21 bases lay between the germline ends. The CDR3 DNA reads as TGTGCCAGCAGCTCGATTCTCATGTGGGCGTTAGACACTGAAGCTTTCTTT. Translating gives CASSSILMWALDTEAFF.

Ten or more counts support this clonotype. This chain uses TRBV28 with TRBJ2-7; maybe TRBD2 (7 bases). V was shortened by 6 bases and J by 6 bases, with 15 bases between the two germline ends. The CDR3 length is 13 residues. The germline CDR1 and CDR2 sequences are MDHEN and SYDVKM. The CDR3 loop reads CASSPGGLREQYF. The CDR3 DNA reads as TGTGCCAGCAGCCCCGGGGGGCTGCGCGAGCAGTACTTC.

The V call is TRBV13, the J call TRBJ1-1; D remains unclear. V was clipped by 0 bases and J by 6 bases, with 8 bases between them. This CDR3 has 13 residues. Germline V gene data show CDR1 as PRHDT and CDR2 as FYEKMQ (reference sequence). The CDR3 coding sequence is TGTGCCAGCAGCTTAGGAGCCTCGCCTGAAGCTTTCTTT. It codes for CASSLGASPEAFF. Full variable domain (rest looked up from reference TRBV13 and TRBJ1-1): AAGVIQSPRHLIKEKRETATLKCYPIPRHDTVYWYQQGPGQDPQFLISFYEKMQSDKGSIPDRFSAQQFSDYHSELNMSSLELGDSALYFCASSLGASPEAFFGQGTRLTVV.

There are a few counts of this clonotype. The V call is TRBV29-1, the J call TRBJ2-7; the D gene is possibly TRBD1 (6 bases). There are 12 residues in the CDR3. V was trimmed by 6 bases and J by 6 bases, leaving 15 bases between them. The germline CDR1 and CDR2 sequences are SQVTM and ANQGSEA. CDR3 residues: CSVEQGPGEQYF. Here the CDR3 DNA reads TGCAGCGTGGAACAGGGCCCGGGCGAGCAGTACTTC.

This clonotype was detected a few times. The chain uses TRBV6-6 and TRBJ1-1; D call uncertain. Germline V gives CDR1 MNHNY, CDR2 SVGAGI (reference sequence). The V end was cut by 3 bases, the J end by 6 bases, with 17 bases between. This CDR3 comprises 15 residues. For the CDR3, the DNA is TGTGCCAGCAGTTATGGTATGGTGAAAGACGCTGAAGCTTTCTTT. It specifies CASSYGMVKDAEAFF.

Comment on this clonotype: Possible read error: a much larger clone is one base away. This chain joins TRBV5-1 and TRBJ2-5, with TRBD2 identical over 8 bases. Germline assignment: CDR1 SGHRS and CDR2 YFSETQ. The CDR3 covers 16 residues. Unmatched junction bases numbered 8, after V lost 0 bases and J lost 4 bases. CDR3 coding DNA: TGCGCCAGCAGCTTGGGTGTACTAGCGGAGGGAGAGACCCAGTACTTC. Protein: CASSLGVLAEGETQYF.

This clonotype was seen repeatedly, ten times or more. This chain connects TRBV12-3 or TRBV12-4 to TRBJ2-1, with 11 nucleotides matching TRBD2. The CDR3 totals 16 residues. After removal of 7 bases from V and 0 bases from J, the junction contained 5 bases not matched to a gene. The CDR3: CASKASGRSSYNEQFF. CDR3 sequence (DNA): TGTGCCAGCAAGGCTAGCGGGAGGAGCTCCTACAATGAGCAGTTCTTC.